This T cell receptor (beta chain) originates from a study of T cell changes during pregnancy in multiple sclerosis. From germline, CDR1 is MNHNS and CDR2 SASEGT. The CDR3 totals 15 residues. Trimming removed 0 bases at V and 7 bases at J, with 15 bases between. Repertoires were generated with immunoSEQ multiplex PCR, while TCRdb's copy carries only in-frame clones and drops some. Seen here are about 68,000 clones, less than 95% observed once, and the top ten hold approximately 1.5%. This clonotype was sampled from a female donor with multiple sclerosis, enrolled in a pregnancy study. This sample comprised peripheral blood, obtained in the third trimester of pregnancy. V usage is TRBV6-1 and J usage is TRBJ1-2; D remains unclear. The CDR3 region is CASSEALAARGGYTF. In nucleotides, the CDR3 is TGTGCCAGCAGTGAAGCGCTGGCAGCCCGCGGTGGCTACACCTTC.